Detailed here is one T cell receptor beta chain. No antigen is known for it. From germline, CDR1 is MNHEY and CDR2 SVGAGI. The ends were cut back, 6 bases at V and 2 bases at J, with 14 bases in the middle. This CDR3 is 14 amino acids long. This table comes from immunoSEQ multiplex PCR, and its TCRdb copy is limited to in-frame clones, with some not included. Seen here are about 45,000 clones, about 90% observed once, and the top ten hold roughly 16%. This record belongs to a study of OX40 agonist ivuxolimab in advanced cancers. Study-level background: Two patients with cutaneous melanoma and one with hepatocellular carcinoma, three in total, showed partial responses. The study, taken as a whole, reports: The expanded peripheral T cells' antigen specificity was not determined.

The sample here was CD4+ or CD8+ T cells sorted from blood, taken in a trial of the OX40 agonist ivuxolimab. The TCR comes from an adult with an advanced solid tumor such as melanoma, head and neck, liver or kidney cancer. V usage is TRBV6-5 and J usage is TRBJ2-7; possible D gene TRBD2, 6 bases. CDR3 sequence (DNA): TGTGCCAGCAGCTCATCGGGAGAGGCCTACGAGCAGTACTTC. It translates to CASSSSGEAYEQYF.